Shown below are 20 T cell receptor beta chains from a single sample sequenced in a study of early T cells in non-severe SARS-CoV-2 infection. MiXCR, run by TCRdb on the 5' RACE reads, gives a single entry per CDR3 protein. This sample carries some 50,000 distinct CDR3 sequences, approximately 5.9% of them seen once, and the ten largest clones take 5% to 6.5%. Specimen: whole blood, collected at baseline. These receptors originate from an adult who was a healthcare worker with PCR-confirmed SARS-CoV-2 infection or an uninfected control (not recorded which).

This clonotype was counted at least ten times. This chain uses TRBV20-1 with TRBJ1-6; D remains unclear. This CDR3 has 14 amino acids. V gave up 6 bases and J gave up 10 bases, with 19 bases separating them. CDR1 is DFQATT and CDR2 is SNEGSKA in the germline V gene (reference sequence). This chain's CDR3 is CSAISRLEDSPLHF. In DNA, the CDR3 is TGCAGTGCCATATCCCGGCTAGAGGACTCACCCCTCCACTTT.

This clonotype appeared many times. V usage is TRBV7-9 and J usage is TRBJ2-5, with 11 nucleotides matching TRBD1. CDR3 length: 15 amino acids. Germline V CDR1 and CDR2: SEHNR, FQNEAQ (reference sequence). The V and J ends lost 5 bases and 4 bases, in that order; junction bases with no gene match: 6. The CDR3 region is CASSLWDRGGETQYF. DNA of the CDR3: TGTGCCAGCAGCCTCTGGGACAGGGGGGGAGAGACCCAGTACTTC.

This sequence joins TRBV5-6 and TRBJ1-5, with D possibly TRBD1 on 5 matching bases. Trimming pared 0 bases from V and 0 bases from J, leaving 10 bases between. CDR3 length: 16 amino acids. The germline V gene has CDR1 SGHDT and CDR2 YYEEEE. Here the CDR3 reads CASSLGTTVSNQPQHF. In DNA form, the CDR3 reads TGTGCCAGCAGCTTGGGGACAACAGTTAGCAATCAGCCCCAGCATTTT. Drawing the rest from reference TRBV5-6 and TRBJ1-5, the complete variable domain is DAGVTQSPTHLIKTRGQQVTLRCSPKSGHDTVSWYQQALGQGPQFIFQYYEEEERQRGNFPDRFSGHQFPNYSSELNVNALLLGDSALYLCASSLGTTVSNQPQHFGDGTRLSIL.

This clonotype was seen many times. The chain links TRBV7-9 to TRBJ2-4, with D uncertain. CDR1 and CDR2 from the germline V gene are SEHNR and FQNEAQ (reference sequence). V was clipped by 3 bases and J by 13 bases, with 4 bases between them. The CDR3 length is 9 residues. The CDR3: CASSFRQYF. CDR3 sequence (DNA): TGTGCCAGCAGCTTTCGGCAGTACTTC. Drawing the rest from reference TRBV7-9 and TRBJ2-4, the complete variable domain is DTGVSQNPRHKITKRGQNVTFRCDPISEHNRLYWYRQTLGQGPEFLTYFQNEAQLEKSRLLSDRFSAERPKGSFSTLEIQRTEQGDSAMYLCASSFRQYFGAGTRLSVL.

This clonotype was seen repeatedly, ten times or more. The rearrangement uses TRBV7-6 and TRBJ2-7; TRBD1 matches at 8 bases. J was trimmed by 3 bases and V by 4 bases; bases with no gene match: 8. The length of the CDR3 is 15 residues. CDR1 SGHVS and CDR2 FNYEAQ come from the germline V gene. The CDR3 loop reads CASSSRQGLDYEQYF. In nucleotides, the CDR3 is TGTGCCAGCAGCTCCCGACAGGGGTTAGACTACGAGCAGTACTTC.

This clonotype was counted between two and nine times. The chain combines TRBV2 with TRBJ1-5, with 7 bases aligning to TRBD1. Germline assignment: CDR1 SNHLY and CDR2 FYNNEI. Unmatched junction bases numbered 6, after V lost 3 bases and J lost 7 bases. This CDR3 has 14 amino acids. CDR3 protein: CASSEQGVDQPQHF. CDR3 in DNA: TGTGCCAGCAGTGAGCAGGGGGTTGACCAGCCCCAGCATTTT.

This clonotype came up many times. CDR3 loop: CSARDWLAGGPNEQFF. In DNA form, the CDR3 reads TGCAGTGCTAGAGATTGGCTAGCGGGAGGGCCGAATGAGCAGTTCTTC. The V call is TRBV20-1, the J call TRBJ2-1; 12 bases match TRBD2. The trim removed 0 bases at V and 7 bases at J, leaving 7 bases unmatched. The CDR3 is 16 amino acids. Per germline, CDR1 DFQATT and CDR2 SNEGSKA (reference sequence).

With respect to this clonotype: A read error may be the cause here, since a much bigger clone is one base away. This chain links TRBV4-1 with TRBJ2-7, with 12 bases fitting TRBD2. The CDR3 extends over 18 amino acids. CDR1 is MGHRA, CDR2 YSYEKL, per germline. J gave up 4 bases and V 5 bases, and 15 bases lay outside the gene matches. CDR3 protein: CASSSQGLAGIRGYEQYF. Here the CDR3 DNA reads TGCGCCAGCAGCTCTCAAGGACTAGCGGGAATACGGGGATACGAGCAGTACTTC.

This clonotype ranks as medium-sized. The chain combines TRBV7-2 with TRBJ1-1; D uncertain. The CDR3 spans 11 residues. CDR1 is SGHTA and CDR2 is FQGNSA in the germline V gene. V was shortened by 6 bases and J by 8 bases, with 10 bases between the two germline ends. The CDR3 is CASSGRREAFF. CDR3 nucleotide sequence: TGTGCCAGCAGTGGTAGGAGGGAAGCTTTCTTT.

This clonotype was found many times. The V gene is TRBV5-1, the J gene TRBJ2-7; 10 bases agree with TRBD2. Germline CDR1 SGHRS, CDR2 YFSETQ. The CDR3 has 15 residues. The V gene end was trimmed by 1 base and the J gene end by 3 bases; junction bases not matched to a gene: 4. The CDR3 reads CASSLTSGTLYEQYF. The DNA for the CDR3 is TGCGCCAGCAGCTTGACTAGCGGGACCCTCTACGAGCAGTACTTC. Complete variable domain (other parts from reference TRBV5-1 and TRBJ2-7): KAGVTQTPRYLIKTRGQQVTLSCSPISGHRSVSWYQQTPGQGLQFLFEYFSETQRNKGNFPGRFSGRQFSNSRSEMNVSTLELGDSALYLCASSLTSGTLYEQYFGPGTRLTVT.

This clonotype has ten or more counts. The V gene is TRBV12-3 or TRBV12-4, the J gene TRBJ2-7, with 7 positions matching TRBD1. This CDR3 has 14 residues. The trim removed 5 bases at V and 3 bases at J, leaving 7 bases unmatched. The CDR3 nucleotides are TGTGCCAGCAGTCCGACAGGGCCCCTCTACGAGCAGTACTTC. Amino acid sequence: CASSPTGPLYEQYF.

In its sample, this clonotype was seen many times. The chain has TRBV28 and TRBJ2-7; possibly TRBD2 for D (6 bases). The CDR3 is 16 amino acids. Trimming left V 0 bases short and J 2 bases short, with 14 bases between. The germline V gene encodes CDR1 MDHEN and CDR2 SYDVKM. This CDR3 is CASSLWGLADTYEQYF. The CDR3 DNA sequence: TGTGCCAGCAGTTTATGGGGGTTAGCGGATACCTACGAGCAGTACTTC.

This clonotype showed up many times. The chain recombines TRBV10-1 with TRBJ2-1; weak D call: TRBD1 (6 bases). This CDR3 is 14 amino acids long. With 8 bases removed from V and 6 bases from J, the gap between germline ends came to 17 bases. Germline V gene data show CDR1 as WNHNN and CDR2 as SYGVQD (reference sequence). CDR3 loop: CASARDITTNEQFF. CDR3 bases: TGCGCCAGCGCCCGGGACATTACTACCAATGAGCAGTTCTTC.

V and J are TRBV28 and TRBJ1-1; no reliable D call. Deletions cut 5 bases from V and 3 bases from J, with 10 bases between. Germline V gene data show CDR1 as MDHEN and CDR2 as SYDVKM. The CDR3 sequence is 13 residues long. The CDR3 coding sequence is TGTGCCAGCAGTCCCGGACCTTACACTGAAGCTTTCTTT. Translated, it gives CASSPGPYTEAFF.

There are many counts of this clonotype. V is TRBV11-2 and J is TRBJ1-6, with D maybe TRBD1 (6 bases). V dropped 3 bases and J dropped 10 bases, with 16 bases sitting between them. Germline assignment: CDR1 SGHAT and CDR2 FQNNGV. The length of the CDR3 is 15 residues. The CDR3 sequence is CASSFPGTIGSPLHF. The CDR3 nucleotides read TGTGCCAGCAGCTTTCCCGGGACAATCGGATCACCCCTCCACTTT.

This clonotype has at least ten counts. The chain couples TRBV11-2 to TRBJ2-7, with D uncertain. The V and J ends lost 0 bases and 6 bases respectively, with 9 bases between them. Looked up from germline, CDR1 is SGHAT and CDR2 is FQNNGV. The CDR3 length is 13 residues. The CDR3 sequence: CASSLEGRGEQYF. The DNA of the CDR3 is TGTGCCAGCAGCTTAGAAGGGCGTGGCGAGCAGTACTTC.

The CDR3 protein is CASSPLGQGAPGELFF. CDR3 bases: TGTGCCAGCAGCCCTCTAGGACAGGGGGCGCCCGGGGAGCTGTTTTTT. The chain couples TRBV7-3 to TRBJ2-2; 11 positions match TRBD1. The CDR3 runs to 16 residues. V shed 5 bases, J shed 6 bases, and the junction held 8 bases outside the gene matches. Germline-derived CDR1 and CDR2 are SGHTA and FQGTGA.

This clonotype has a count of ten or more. CDR3 in amino acids: CASSDPSTGTYGYTF. Written as DNA, the CDR3 is TGTGCCAGCAGCGACCCGTCGACAGGGACCTATGGCTACACCTTC. V is TRBV7-6 and J is TRBJ1-2, with 7 bases aligning to TRBD1. With V trimmed by 5 bases and J by 4 bases, 10 bases remained unmatched. This CDR3 region has 15 residues. CDR1 is SGHVS, CDR2 FNYEAQ, per germline.

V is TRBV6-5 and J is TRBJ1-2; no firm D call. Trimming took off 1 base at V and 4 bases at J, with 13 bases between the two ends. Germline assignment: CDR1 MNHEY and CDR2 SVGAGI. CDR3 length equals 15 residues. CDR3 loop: CASSYLSALPYGYTF. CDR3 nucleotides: TGTGCCAGCAGTTACTTGAGTGCCCTCCCCTATGGCTACACCTTC.

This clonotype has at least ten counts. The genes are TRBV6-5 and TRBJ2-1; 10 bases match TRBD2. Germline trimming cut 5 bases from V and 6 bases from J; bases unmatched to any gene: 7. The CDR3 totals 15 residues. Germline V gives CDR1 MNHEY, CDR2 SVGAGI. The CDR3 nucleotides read TGTGCCAGCAGTCCAGGACTAGCGGACCTCAATGAGCAGTTCTTC. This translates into CASSPGLADLNEQFF.